This is a list of T cell receptor beta chains from one sample in a study of T-cell reconstitution after alpha-beta-depleted transplantation in children. TCRdb re-called the PCR reads through MiXCR, storing one row per CDR3 protein. The sample contains around 530,000 distinct CDR3 sequences, approximately 30% of which appear only once. The sequencing used PBMCs from the stem cell graft donor, collected from the stem cell graft. The receptor source for this set is a human donor who donated a stem cell graft to a child with aplastic anemia. Both conserved end residues are part of each CDR3. The order of the fields is D gene, V gene, clone size, J gene, CDR3 DNA, CDR3 protein. The D gene is left open where the match is weak. Some rows mark clone size as missing; the rest say once, few, many or name a class of expanded clone.

>TRBD2|TRBV14|-|TRBJ2-1
TGTGCCAGCAGCCAAGAGCTGGTGCTAGCGGGATCTGTGCAGTTCTTC
CASSQELVLAGSVQFF
>TRBD1|TRBV7-2|-|TRBJ1-5
TGTGCCAGCAGCCCCCCTCCGAACAGGGGGCGAGGTCAGCCCCAGCATTTT
CASSPPPNRGRGQPQHF
>TRBD2|TRBV6-2/TRBV6-3|few|TRBJ2-1
TGTGCCAGCAGTTACAGTGTTAGCGGGAGTTGGAATGAGCAGTTCTTC
CASSYSVSGSWNEQFF
>TRBD2|TRBV2|-|TRBJ2-7
TGTGCCAGCAAGCGGGAGCCCGCCTACGAGCAGTACTTC
CASKREPAYEQYF
>-|TRBV7-2|few|TRBJ1-5
TGTGCCAGCAGCTTAGCGGGAGGGTATGGCAATCAGCCCCAGCATTTT
CASSLAGGYGNQPQHF
>-|TRBV5-4|few|TRBJ1-1
TGTGCCAGCAGCTTGTATACCGGGGAGATATCTTTGAACACTGAAGCTTTCTTT
CASSLYTGEISLNTEAFF
>-|TRBV20-1|-|TRBJ2-3
TGCAGTGCTAGAGATCTTTTGGTCGGTCCCACAGATACGCAGTATTTT
CSARDLLVGPTDTQYF
>TRBD1|TRBV10-2|-|TRBJ2-7
TGCGCCAGCAGTGATGGCAGGGGGCCCTACGAGCAGTACTTC
CASSDGRGPYEQYF
>TRBD1|TRBV15|-|TRBJ1-2
TGTGCCACCAGCAGAGAGCGACAGGGTCTCTACACCTTC
CATSRERQGLYTF
>-|TRBV12-3/TRBV12-4|few|TRBJ2-1
TGTGCCAGCAGTGGTCAGAGCTCCTACAATGAGCAGTTCTTC
CASSGQSSYNEQFF
>-|TRBV20-1|few|TRBJ2-5
TGCAGTGCCCCAGACATGTTTGAAGAGACCCAGTACTTC
CSAPDMFEETQYF
>-|TRBV25-1|-|TRBJ2-1
TGTGCCAGCAGTGAAGTCGGGACCAATGAGCAGTTCTTC
CASSEVGTNEQFF
>TRBD1|TRBV5-6|-|TRBJ1-1
TGTGCCAGCAGCTTGGGGGACAGCTACACTGAAGCTTTCTTT
CASSLGDSYTEAFF
>TRBD1|TRBV5-1|few|TRBJ2-7
TGCGCCAGCAGCTTGGGGACAGGGTTCGAGTACGAGCAGTACTTC
CASSLGTGFEYEQYF
>TRBD1|TRBV7-9|few|TRBJ2-2
TGTGCCAGCAGCTCCGCCGGGACAGGGATTGCCGGGGAGCTGTTTTTT
CASSSAGTGIAGELFF
>-|TRBV30|-|TRBJ1-5
TGTGCCTGGACGGGACGGGGCCTTAGCAATCAGCCCCAGCATTTT
CAWTGRGLSNQPQHF
>-|TRBV12-3/TRBV12-4|-|TRBJ2-5
TGTGCCAGCAGTTTAATGGGACAAGAGACCCAGTACTTC
CASSLMGQETQYF
>TRBD2|TRBV7-9|few|TRBJ2-5
TGTGCCAGCAGATCCGATCTAGCGGGAGAGACCCAGTACTTC
CASRSDLAGETQYF
>-|TRBV12-3/TRBV12-4|-|TRBJ1-4
TGTGCCAGCAGCTTGACAGCGTTAAATGAAAAACTGTTTTTT
CASSLTALNEKLFF
>-|TRBV12-3/TRBV12-4|-|TRBJ1-1
TGTGCCAGCAGTTCCCCTATGAACACTGAAGCTTTCTTT
CASSSPMNTEAFF
>-|TRBV5-5|-|TRBJ1-2
TGTGCCAGCAGCTTTGATCGAAGCTACACCTTC
CASSFDRSYTF
>-|TRBV12-3/TRBV12-4|few|TRBJ2-4
TGTGCCAGCAGTTTATTCGGGGGAAAGGCGTTC
CASSLFGGKAF
>TRBD1|TRBV15|-|TRBJ1-2
TGTGCCACCAGCAGGGGCGGGACAGTCTATGGCTACACCTTC
CATSRGGTVYGYTF
>TRBD2|TRBV7-2|many|TRBJ2-1
TGTGCCAGCAGCTTAACGGGAGGGCCTGAAAATGAGCAGTTCTTC
CASSLTGGPENEQFF
>-|TRBV5-4|-|TRBJ1-1
TGTGCCAGCAGAGGCCCTGACAGACTGAACACTGAAGCTTTCTTT
CASRGPDRLNTEAFF
>-|TRBV20-1|-|TRBJ2-5
TGCAGTGCCGCCCCTCCTTTGCCTTTCCAAGAGACCCAGTACTTC
CSAAPPLPFQETQYF
>TRBD1|TRBV10-3|-|TRBJ1-2
TGTGCCATCAGTGATGGAAACAGGGGAGGCTCCTATGGCTACACCTTC
CAISDGNRGGSYGYTF
>-|TRBV12-3/TRBV12-4|few|TRBJ1-5
TGTGCCAGCAGTTTAGCGCAGGGGAGGCAGCCCCAGCATTTT
CASSLAQGRQPQHF
>-|TRBV5-1|-|TRBJ2-3
TGCGCCAGCAGCCAAACTAGCTCAGATACGCAGTATTTT
CASSQTSSDTQYF
>TRBD2|TRBV27|few|TRBJ2-1
TGTGCCAGCAGTGCCCAACTAGCGGGAGGCTCCTACAATGAGCAGTTCTTC
CASSAQLAGGSYNEQFF
>TRBD1|TRBV12-3/TRBV12-4|medium-sized|TRBJ2-2
TGTGCCAGCAGTTTAGAGGCAGGGGGTGGTTCCGGGGAGCTGTTTTTT
CASSLEAGGGSGELFF
>TRBD1|TRBV5-6|few|TRBJ2-5
TGTGCCAGCAGCCTGGACAGGGACTTGGAGACCCAGTACTTC
CASSLDRDLETQYF
>TRBD1|TRBV7-2|-|TRBJ1-2
TGTGCCAGCAGCACTTTTTGGCAGGGAAGGGGGCATGGCTACACCTTC
CASSTFWQGRGHGYTF
>-|TRBV20-1|-|TRBJ2-2
TGCAGTGCTAGAAGGTCCAGGATAAACACCGGGGAGCTGTTTTTT
CSARRSRINTGELFF
>TRBD2|TRBV7-9|-|TRBJ2-5
TGTGCCAGCACGGGGACTAGCCAATTTCAACAAGAGACCCAGTACTTC
CASTGTSQFQQETQYF
>TRBD2|TRBV7-2|few|TRBJ2-1
TGTGCCAGCAGCAGTCCCTTGGGAGGGAAGCAGTTCTTC
CASSSPLGGKQFF
>-|TRBV29-1|few|TRBJ1-1
TGCAGCGTTGAAGGGGTGAACACTGAAGCTTTCTTT
CSVEGVNTEAFF
>-|TRBV6-1|few|TRBJ2-1
TGTGCCAGCAGTGCCGGGATGAACTCCTACAATGAGCAGTTCTTC
CASSAGMNSYNEQFF
>-|TRBV20-1|few|TRBJ1-5
TGCAGTGCTAGGAGATGGACAGCCGATCAGCCCCAGCATTTT
CSARRWTADQPQHF
>-|TRBV12-3/TRBV12-4|few|TRBJ1-1
TGTGCCAGCAGTTTAAGAGTTCTGAACACTGAAGCTTTCTTT
CASSLRVLNTEAFF
>-|TRBV10-3|few|TRBJ1-1
TGTGCCATCATGGGCGACTTGAACACTGAAGCTTTCTTT
CAIMGDLNTEAFF
>-|TRBV7-9|-|TRBJ2-6
TGTGCCAGCAGCTCGGCCCCGCGGAACTCTGGGGCCAACGTCCTGACTTTC
CASSSAPRNSGANVLTF
>-|TRBV4-1|-|TRBJ1-5
TGCGCCAGCAGCCAAGATTCCGGGAGCTACCAGCCCCAGCATTTT
CASSQDSGSYQPQHF
>-|TRBV7-3|-|TRBJ2-1
TGTGCCAGCAGCCTTAGAACGTGGAATGAGCAGTTCTTC
CASSLRTWNEQFF
>TRBD2|TRBV5-1|few|TRBJ2-7
TGCGCCAGCAGCCCCTTCGCCGGGACTAGCGGGAGGAGGTACTTC
CASSPFAGTSGRRYF
>-|TRBV29-1|-|TRBJ2-1
TGCAGCGTTGATGTGATCAGAGTGAGAAGCAATGAGCAGTTCTTC
CSVDVIRVRSNEQFF
>TRBD1|TRBV12-5|few|TRBJ2-1
TGTGCTAGTGGTTTGGTACTTACGGGACAGTCCCACAATGAGCAGTTCTTC
CASGLVLTGQSHNEQFF
>TRBD2|TRBV5-4|-|TRBJ2-6
TGTGCCAGCAGAAGGCTAGCGGGCTCGTCTGGGGCCAACGTCCTGACTTTC
CASRRLAGSSGANVLTF